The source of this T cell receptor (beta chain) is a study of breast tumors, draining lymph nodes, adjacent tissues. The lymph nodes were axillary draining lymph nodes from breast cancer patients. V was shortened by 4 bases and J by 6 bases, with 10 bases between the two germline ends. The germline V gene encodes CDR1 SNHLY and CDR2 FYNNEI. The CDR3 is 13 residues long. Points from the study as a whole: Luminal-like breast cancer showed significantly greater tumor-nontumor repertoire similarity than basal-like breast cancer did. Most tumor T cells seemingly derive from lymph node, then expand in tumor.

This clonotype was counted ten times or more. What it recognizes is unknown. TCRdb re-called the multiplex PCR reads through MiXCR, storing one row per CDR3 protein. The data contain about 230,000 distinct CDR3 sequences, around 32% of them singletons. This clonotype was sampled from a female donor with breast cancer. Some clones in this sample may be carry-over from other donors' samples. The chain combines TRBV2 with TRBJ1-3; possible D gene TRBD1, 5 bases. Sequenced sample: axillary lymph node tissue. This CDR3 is CASSADSLNTIYF. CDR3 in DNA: TGTGCCAGCAGTGCCGACAGCCTAAACACCATATATTTT.